Shown below are 22 T cell receptor beta chains from a single sample sequenced in a study of T cell changes during pregnancy in multiple sclerosis. Clones were sequenced by immunoSEQ multiplex PCR, and TCRdb holds only the in-frame ones, with some missing. The repertoire holds 70,000 to 80,000 clones, with about 94% as singletons. This sample comprised peripheral blood, obtained in the third trimester of pregnancy. The receptors stem from a female donor with multiple sclerosis, enrolled in a pregnancy study.

The chain joins TRBV7-2 to TRBJ1-1; 8 bases map to TRBD1. Germline values: CDR1 SGHTA, CDR2 FQGNSA. This CDR3 is 15 amino acids long. V shed 4 bases, J shed 2 bases, and the junction held 6 bases outside the gene matches. The CDR3 nucleotides read TGTGCCAGCAGCTACCACAGGGGGAGAAACACTGAAGCTTTCTTT. Amino acids: CASSYHRGRNTEAFF.

The chain carries TRBV6-4 and TRBJ1-5, with 9 positions matching TRBD1. There are 17 residues in the CDR3. The germline gives CDR1 MRHNA, CDR2 SNTAGT. Germline trimming cut 6 bases from V and 0 bases from J; bases unmatched to any gene: 9. The CDR3 loop is CASRRDRAYYSNQPQHF. CDR3 nucleotides: TGTGCCAGCAGAAGGGACAGGGCCTACTATAGCAATCAGCCCCAGCATTTT.

V is TRBV18 and J is TRBJ1-1; TRBD1 is a possible D gene (6 bases). Trimming took off 3 bases at V and 2 bases at J, with 10 bases between the two ends. The CDR3 spans 14 residues. Germline values: CDR1 KGHSH, CDR2 LQKENI. The CDR3 here is CASSPGDKNTEAFF. CDR3 coding DNA: TGTGCCAGCTCACCCGGGGACAAAAACACTGAAGCTTTCTTT.

The rearrangement joins TRBV9 to TRBJ2-1, with 14 bases lining up with TRBD2. Trimming removed 3 bases from V and 0 bases from J; junction bases left unmatched: 8. The germline V gene has CDR1 SGDLS and CDR2 YYNGEE. There are 19 residues in the CDR3. The CDR3: CASSAGGLAGGGSYNEQFF. The CDR3 nucleotides are TGTGCCAGCAGCGCGGGAGGACTAGCGGGGGGCGGCTCCTACAATGAGCAGTTCTTC. Looking up the rest from reference TRBV9 and TRBJ2-1 gives the full variable domain: DSGVTQTPKHLITATGQRVTLRCSPRSGDLSVYWYQQSLDQGLQFLIQYYNGEERAKGNILERFSAQQFPDLHSELNLSSLELGDSALYFCASSAGGLAGGGSYNEQFFGPGTRLTVL.

J is TRBJ2-3 and V is TRBV4-3, with D possibly TRBD1 on 6 matching bases. In germline, CDR1 is LGHNA, CDR2 YSLEER. The CDR3 runs to 17 residues. The ends were cut back, 0 bases at V and 3 bases at J, with 16 bases in the middle. CDR3 DNA: TGCGCCAGCAGCCAAGATCTTACGGCCCAGGGGACAGATACGCAGTATTTT. Residues: CASSQDLTAQGTDTQYF.

V is TRBV18 and J is TRBJ1-3; D may be TRBD1 (5 bases). The V and J ends lost 10 bases and 2 bases respectively, with 12 bases between them. The germline V gene encodes CDR1 KGHSH and CDR2 LQKENI. The CDR3 covers 13 residues. CDR3 bases: TGTGCCACCACTACGGGGGCTGGAAACACCATATATTTT. Translation gives CATTTGAGNTIYF.

This clone has just one count. V and J are TRBV9 and TRBJ2-5; TRBD2 matches at 12 bases. The CDR3 is 16 residues long. V trimming: 0 bases; J trimming: 5 bases; junction bases outside the gene matches: 5. Looked up from germline, CDR1 is SGDLS and CDR2 is YYNGEE. This CDR3 is CASSVGSSGGAETQYF. DNA for the CDR3: TGTGCCAGCAGCGTAGGTTCTAGCGGGGGGGCGGAGACCCAGTACTTC.

This rearrangement joins TRBV25-1 to TRBJ1-4, with no clear D. CDR1 is MGHDK, CDR2 SYGVNS, per germline. This CDR3 region has 11 residues. Trimming removed 8 bases from V and 7 bases from J, with 8 bases in between. The CDR3 reads CASGLIEKLFF. CDR3 DNA: TGTGCCAGCGGACTCATTGAAAAACTGTTTTTT.

In this sample, this clone turned up a few times. This rearrangement joins TRBV2 to TRBJ1-2, with 9 bases lining up with TRBD1. J gave up 5 bases and V 5 bases, and 3 bases lay outside the gene matches. The CDR3 is made up of 13 amino acids. Germline CDR1 and CDR2: SNHLY and FYNNEI. Here the CDR3 DNA reads TGTGCCAGCAGTCTGACAGGGGGGTATGGCTACACCTTC. Residues: CASSLTGGYGYTF.

This rearrangement joins TRBV5-5 to TRBJ1-2; no definite D call. CDR3 size: 15 residues. Germline lookup yields CDR1 SGHKS and CDR2 YYEKEE (reference sequence). The ends were cut back, 4 bases at V and 3 bases at J, with 16 bases in the middle. The CDR3, as DNA: TGTGCCAGCAGCCAGTCCTTTGGAGCCCACTATGGCTACACCTTC. It codes for CASSQSFGAHYGYTF. Complete variable domain (other parts from reference TRBV5-5 and TRBJ1-2): DAGVTQSPTHLIKTRGQQVTLRCSPISGHKSVSWYQQVLGQGPQFIFQYYEKEERGRGNFPDRFSARQFPNYSSELNVNALLLGDSALYLCASSQSFGAHYGYTFGSGTRLTVV.

The chain links TRBV7-3 to TRBJ1-4; a weak D match, TRBD1 (5 bases). V lost 4 bases and J 6 bases, leaving 15 bases between the germline ends. The germline V gene encodes CDR1 SGHTA and CDR2 FQGTGA. The CDR3 contains 15 residues. This CDR3 reads CASSSPVREDEKLFF. The CDR3, as DNA: TGTGCCAGCAGCTCACCGGTCAGGGAGGATGAAAAACTGTTTTTT.

This clone appeared once. V is TRBV6-5 and J is TRBJ1-2, with TRBD1 matching 7 bases. The CDR3 has 14 residues. Germline V gene lookup returns CDR1 MNHEY and CDR2 SVGAGI. Losses at the gene ends were 2 bases for V and 7 bases for J; bases not matched to a gene: 7. The CDR3 DNA is TGTGCCAGCAGTTACCGGGACAGTAGGGGTGGCTACACCTTC. Its protein is CASSYRDSRGGYTF.

In nucleotides, the CDR3 is TGTGCCAGCTCACCTCTTTTTCGGGACAGTAATGAAAAACTGTTTTTT. Translation gives CASSPLFRDSNEKLFF. The rearrangement uses TRBV18 and TRBJ1-4, with 7 bases identical to TRBD1. J gave up 4 bases and V 3 bases, and 8 bases lay outside the gene matches. This CDR3 is 16 amino acids long. Germline values: CDR1 KGHSH, CDR2 LQKENI.

CDR3 protein: CASSDLAGALLETQYF. The DNA for the CDR3 is TGTGCCAGCAGCGATCTAGCGGGGGCTCTATTGGAGACCCAGTACTTC. V is TRBV7-6 and J is TRBJ2-5; 10 bases fit TRBD2. Germline V gives CDR1 SGHVS, CDR2 FNYEAQ. CDR3 length equals 16 residues. The V and J ends lost 5 bases and 5 bases, in that order; junction bases with no gene match: 11.

CDR3 in DNA: TGTGCCAGCACGAGAGCGGGGACAGGGTACTACGAGCAGTACTTC. Amino acids: CASTRAGTGYYEQYF. V gene TRBV27 combines with J gene TRBJ2-7; TRBD1 agrees at 9 bases. Germline V CDR1 and CDR2: MNHEY, SMNVEV (reference sequence). Losses at the gene ends were 7 bases for V and 3 bases for J; bases not matched to a gene: 10. This CDR3 contains 15 residues.

The chain recombines TRBV4-1 with TRBJ1-1; TRBD1 matches 8 bases. This CDR3 is 15 amino acids long. Germline-derived CDR1 and CDR2 are MGHRA and YSYEKL. V was pared by 0 bases and J by 7 bases, with 7 bases of the junction left unmatched. CDR3 sequence reads: CASSQDLAQGGEAFF. The CDR3 nucleotides are TGCGCCAGCAGCCAAGATCTAGCACAGGGGGGTGAAGCTTTCTTT.

J is TRBJ1-6 and V is TRBV19, with 7 bases matching TRBD1. The CDR3 has 13 amino acids. V lost 3 bases, J lost 10 bases, and 3 bases stayed unmatched. The germline CDR1 and CDR2 sequences are LNHDA and SQIVND (reference sequence). Here the CDR3 DNA reads TGTGCCAGTAGTATGACAGGGCGATCACCCCTCCACTTT. Protein sequence: CASSMTGRSPLHF.

The chain is built from TRBV2 and TRBJ1-1; a weak D match, TRBD1 (6 bases). CDR1 is SNHLY, CDR2 FYNNEI, per germline. CDR3 length: 15 amino acids. V was cut by 10 bases and J by 3 bases, with 21 bases left in between. The CDR3 DNA follows: TGTGCCATTGTTTATGGGGGGGCTGGGGACACTGAAGCTTTCTTT. Amino acids: CAIVYGGAGDTEAFF.

The gene calls are TRBV7-2 and TRBJ1-5; tentatively, D is TRBD1 (6 bases). V was clipped by 5 bases and J by 1 base, with 12 bases between them. This CDR3 contains 15 residues. Germline V gene lookup returns CDR1 SGHTA and CDR2 FQGNSA. The CDR3 protein is CASSRGGESNQPQHF. DNA of the CDR3: TGTGCCAGCAGCCGAGGGGGGGAAAGCAATCAGCCCCAGCATTTT.

DNA for the CDR3: TGTGCCAGTAGTATGGCGGGGGGGAACACCGGGGAGCTGTTTTTT. This gives the protein CASSMAGGNTGELFF. The chain uses TRBV19 and TRBJ2-2; 8 bases are shared with TRBD2. CDR3 length: 15 amino acids. The germline CDR1 and CDR2 sequences are LNHDA and SQIVND (reference sequence). Unmatched junction bases numbered 1, after V lost 3 bases and J lost 1 base.

This chain links TRBV11-2 with TRBJ1-4; possible D gene TRBD1, 6 bases. V lost 3 bases, J lost 8 bases, and 13 bases lay in between. Germline CDR1 and CDR2: SGHAT and FQNNGV. The CDR3 is 14 residues long. CDR3 sequence: CASSFSQGREKLFF. The CDR3, as DNA: TGTGCCAGCAGCTTTTCCCAGGGGAGAGAAAAACTGTTTTTT. Full variable domain (outside the CDR3, taken from reference TRBV11-2 and TRBJ1-4): EAGVAQSPRYKIIEKRQSVAFWCNPISGHATLYWYQQILGQGPKLLIQFQNNGVVDDSQLPKDRFSAERLKGVDSTLKIQPAKLEDSAVYLCASSFSQGREKLFFGSGTQLSVL.

This chain joins TRBV7-9 and TRBJ1-2; no firm D call. Germline loops: CDR1 SEHNR, CDR2 FQNEAQ (reference sequence). V lost 3 bases and J lost 5, with 10 bases in between. This CDR3 is built from 13 residues. CDR3 protein: CASSFERDYGYTF. For the CDR3, the DNA is TGTGCCAGCAGCTTTGAGAGGGATTATGGCTACACCTTC.